This entry describes one T cell receptor beta chain. Its antigen is currently unknown. cDNA synthesis used the whole RNA isolate, giving expressed TCRB sequences. Sequenced by immunoSEQ multiplex PCR; TCRdb stores in-frame clones only, minus some. The data contain around 600,000 clones, 9.5% to 15% of them seen just once; the ten biggest clones take up 0.095% to 0.15%. Germline V gives CDR1 SGHTA, CDR2 FQGNSA. V was cut by 1 base and J by 10 bases, with 2 bases left in between. There are 11 residues in the CDR3. This specimen comes from a study of beta chain features in type 1 diabetes. General study results and limits: Among patients with Type 1 diabetes, TCRB CDR3s were moderately but significantly shorter in every one of the four CD4+ subsets. Patients and controls would be equally affected if PCR favored shorter templates. For cells with high TCR expression, cDNA sequencing could yield over-representation.

The clonotype comes from a man younger than 45 with type 1 diabetes. The chain joins TRBV7-2 to TRBJ1-6; D gene unclear. The sample was naive CD4+ T cells from blood. CDR3 in DNA: TGTGCCAGCAGCTTAGTGTCACCCCTCCACTTT. Translated, it gives CASSLVSPLHF.